The present TCR beta chain was sequenced within a study of blood T cell repertoires in COVID-19 (dated by TCRdb to 2020 to 2021). Regarding the complete study: The collaborator samples originated in the United States, Italy and Spain and spanned the acute and convalescent phases of COVID-19. The prospective study material was composed of cDNA or gDNA derived from T cells, B-cell-depleted T cells, or PBMCs. Sample metadata almost always included a de-identified subject ID, COVID-19 status, age in years and sex. The samples were drawn from the first 160 participants of the ongoing ImmuneRACE study and from some 1,300 subjects provided by 6 global collaborators. Where available, HLA class I and class II types were obtained from metadata supplied by the sample provider rather than from assay-based typing. The repertoires were released in a freely available public database meant as a resource for research on the immune response to SARS-CoV-2. Deeply sampled blood TCRbeta repertoires from subjects exposed to, actively infected with, or recovered from COVID-19 were included in the dataset.

Worth noting for this clone: It lacks a known antigen. One base away there is no much larger clone; base qualities are not given.

The CDR3 runs 13 amino acids, cysteine and phenylalanine included. The entry retains the CDR3 DNA only, 39 bases that are in frame from base 1. Per the germline V gene, MNHEY is the CDR1 and SVGEGT is the CDR2. V and J lose 0 bases and 4 bases, and a span of 7 bases separates them. Overall results and qualifications from the work: The amount of clinical and demographic metadata varied by source and participant and was provided uncurated.

Participants in the prospective study were aged roughly 18 to 100 years, lived in approximately 26 United States geographic areas, and enrolled through a virtual design. In the prospective study, cohorts were assigned on the basis of participant-reported clinical history obtained from a screening survey and a study questionnaire. Each participant in the prospective study had whole blood, serum and a nasopharyngeal or oropharyngeal swab collected by mobile phlebotomists. Additional blood draws and questionnaires over an approximately two-month period could optionally be provided by prospective study participants. Before DNA extraction, prospective study blood samples were shipped either frozen or at room temperature. TCRbeta CDR3 regions were amplified from genomic DNA by means of the immunoSEQ Assay, a bias-controlled multiplex PCR. The published analysis was carried out like this. Nucleated cell counts per sample were estimated from amplification of reference gene primers within the assay. To quantify the absolute abundance of each unique TCRbeta CDR3 rearrangement, sequence reads were collapsed and filtered. For each sample, productive Simpson clonality was calculated by taking the square root of Simpson's diversity index across productive rearrangements. Not all clones reach the TCRdb copy of this immuneACCESS table, which keeps in-frame sequences only. Checked studies attribute under half of the gap to unresolved V genes and leave the rest unexplained. The V and J calls and the clone size are those of that table, but D and trimming were determined from the DNA. This sample is represented by under 500,000 clones; about 85% of them were singletons. Of the sample, approximately 2% is held by the ten largest clones.

The TCR sequence derives from a woman between 18 and 29 years old with acute COVID-19. Sequencing used PBMCs or T cells enriched from blood (not recorded which). The receptor chain draws on TRBV6-2 or TRBV6-3 and TRBJ2-7; the D gene is unclear. DNA sequence: TGTGCCAGCAGTTACTCGATCACTTACGAGCAGTACTTC. Its protein product is CASSYSITYEQYF.